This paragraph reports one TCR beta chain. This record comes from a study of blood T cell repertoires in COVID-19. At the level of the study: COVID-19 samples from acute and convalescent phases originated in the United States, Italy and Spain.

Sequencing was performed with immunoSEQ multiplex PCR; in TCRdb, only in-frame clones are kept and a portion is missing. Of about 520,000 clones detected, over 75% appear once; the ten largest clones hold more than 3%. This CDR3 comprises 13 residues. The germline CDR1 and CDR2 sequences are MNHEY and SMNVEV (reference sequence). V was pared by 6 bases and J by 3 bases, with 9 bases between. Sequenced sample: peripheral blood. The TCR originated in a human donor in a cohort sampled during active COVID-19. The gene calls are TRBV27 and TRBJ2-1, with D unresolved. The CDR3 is CASRQTSYNEQFF. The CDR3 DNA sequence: TGTGCCAGCAGGCAGACAAGCTACAATGAGCAGTTCTTC.